The T cell receptor beta chain under discussion was sequenced for a study of blood T cell repertoires in COVID-19 (TCRdb year 2020). The study in broad terms: Collaborator samples came from the United States, Italy and Spain and covered acute and convalescent phases of COVID-19. Subjects who had been exposed to COVID-19, were actively infected with it, or had recovered from it provided the deeply sampled blood TCRbeta repertoires that made up the dataset. HLA class I and class II types, where available, came from metadata supplied by the sample provider rather than from assay-based typing. The repertoires were made available in a free public database intended to serve as a resource for research on the immune response to SARS-CoV-2. Samples came from the ongoing ImmuneRACE study (first 160 participants) plus 1,254 subjects from 6 global collaborators. The material from the prospective study consisted of cDNA or gDNA derived from T cells, B-cell-depleted T cells, or PBMCs. Sample metadata almost always included a de-identified subject ID, COVID-19 status, age in years and sex. Study-level results and caveats: How much clinical and demographic metadata was included differed by source and by participant, and the metadata was provided uncurated.

At one collaborating source in Seattle, patients were enrolled during active infection and were followed longitudinally through the course of disease. The collaborating institutions used their own protocols to collect whole blood in K2EDTA tubes. For TCRbeta analysis, collaborators shipped samples in one of three forms: frozen whole blood, isolated PBMCs, or DNA extracted from either of those sample types. TCRbeta CDR3 regions were amplified from genomic DNA using the immunoSEQ Assay, a bias-controlled multiplex PCR. As for the original processing: Nucleated cell counts per sample were estimated from amplification of reference gene primers within the assay. To quantify the absolute abundance of each unique TCRbeta CDR3 rearrangement, sequence reads were collapsed and filtered. For each sample, productive Simpson clonality was calculated as the square root of Simpson's diversity index over productive rearrangements. The clones in this table, taken by TCRdb from immuneACCESS, are in-frame only. Not every clone is retained; where verified, under half of the shortfall comes from an unresolved V gene, and the cause of the rest is unknown. V and J calls and clone size are copied from that table; D and trimming were computed from the DNA. The sample yields under 450,000 clones; around 88% were counted once. Of the sample, roughly an eighth falls within the top ten clones.

Worth noting for this clone: It lacks a known antigen. Per-base qualities were not stored, and no clone one base away is much larger.

Counted from cysteine to phenylalanine, this CDR3 has 14 amino acids. The sequence is cut down to CDR3 DNA, 42 bases in frame from base 1. The junction carries 10 bases between V and J, which are trimmed by 7 bases and 0 bases respectively. Taken from the germline V gene, the CDR1 and CDR2 loops are SNHLY and FYNNEI. Sequencing input: peripheral blood. The rearranged chain carries TRBV2 and TRBJ1-3; a tentative D call is TRBD1 (5 bases match). The sequence was obtained from a woman aged 50 to 60 with COVID-19, enrolled during active disease. CDR3 protein: CASKWGGSGNTIYF. The sequenced DNA: TGTGCCAGCAAATGGGGCGGCTCTGGAAACACCATATATTTT.